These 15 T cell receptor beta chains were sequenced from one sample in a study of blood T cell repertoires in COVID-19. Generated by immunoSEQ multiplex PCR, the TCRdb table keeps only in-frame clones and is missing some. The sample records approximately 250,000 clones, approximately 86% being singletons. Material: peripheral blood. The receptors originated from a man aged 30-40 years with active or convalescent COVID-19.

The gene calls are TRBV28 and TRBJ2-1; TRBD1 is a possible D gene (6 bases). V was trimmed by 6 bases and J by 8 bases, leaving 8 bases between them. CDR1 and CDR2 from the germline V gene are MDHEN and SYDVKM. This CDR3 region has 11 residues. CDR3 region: CASRTGYEQFF. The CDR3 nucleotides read TGTGCCAGCAGGACAGGCTATGAGCAGTTCTTC.

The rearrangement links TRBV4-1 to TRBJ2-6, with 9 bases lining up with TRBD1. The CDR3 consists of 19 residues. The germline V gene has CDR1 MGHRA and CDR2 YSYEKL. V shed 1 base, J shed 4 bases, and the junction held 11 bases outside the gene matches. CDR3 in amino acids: CASSQAQGQGYSGANVLTF. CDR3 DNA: TGCGCCAGCAGCCAAGCTCAAGGACAGGGGTACTCCGGGGCCAACGTCCTGACTTTC.

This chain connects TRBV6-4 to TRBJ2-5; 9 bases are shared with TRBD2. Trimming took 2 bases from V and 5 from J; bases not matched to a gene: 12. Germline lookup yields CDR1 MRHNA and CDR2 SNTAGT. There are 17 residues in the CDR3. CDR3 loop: CASSDRADSGGMETQYF. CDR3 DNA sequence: TGTGCCAGCAGTGACCGGGCTGATAGCGGGGGAATGGAGACCCAGTACTTC.

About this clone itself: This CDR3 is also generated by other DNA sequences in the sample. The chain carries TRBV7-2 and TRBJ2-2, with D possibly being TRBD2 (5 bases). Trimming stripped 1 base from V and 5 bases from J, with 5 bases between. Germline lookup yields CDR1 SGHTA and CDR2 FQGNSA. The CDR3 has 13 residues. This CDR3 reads CASSLGGTGELFF. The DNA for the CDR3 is TGTGCCAGCAGCTTAGGCGGGACCGGGGAGCTGTTTTTT.

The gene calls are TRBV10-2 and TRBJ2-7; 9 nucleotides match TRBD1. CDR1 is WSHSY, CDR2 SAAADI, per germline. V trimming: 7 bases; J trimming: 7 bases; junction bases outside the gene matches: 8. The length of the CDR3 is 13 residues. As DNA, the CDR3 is TGCGCCAGCACGTCACAGGGGGCGTGGGAGCAGTACTTC. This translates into CASTSQGAWEQYF.

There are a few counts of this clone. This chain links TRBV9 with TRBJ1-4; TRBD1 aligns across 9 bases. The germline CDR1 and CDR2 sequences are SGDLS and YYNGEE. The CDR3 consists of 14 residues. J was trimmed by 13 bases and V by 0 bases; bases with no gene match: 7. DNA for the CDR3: TGTGCCAGCAGCGTAGATGGACAGGGGTCAGGACTGTTTTTT. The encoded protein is CASSVDGQGSGLFF. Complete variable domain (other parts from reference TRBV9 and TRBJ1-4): DSGVTQTPKHLITATGQRVTLRCSPRSGDLSVYWYQQSLDQGLQFLIQYYNGEERAKGNILERFSAQQFPDLHSELNLSSLELGDSALYFCASSVDGQGSGLFFGSGTQLSVL.

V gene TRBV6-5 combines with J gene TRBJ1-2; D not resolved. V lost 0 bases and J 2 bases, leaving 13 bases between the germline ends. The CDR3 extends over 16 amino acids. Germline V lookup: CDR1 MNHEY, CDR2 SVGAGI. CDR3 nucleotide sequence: TGTGCCAGCAGTTACTCATCGGGTCAGCTAAACTATGGCTACACCTTC. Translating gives CASSYSSGQLNYGYTF.

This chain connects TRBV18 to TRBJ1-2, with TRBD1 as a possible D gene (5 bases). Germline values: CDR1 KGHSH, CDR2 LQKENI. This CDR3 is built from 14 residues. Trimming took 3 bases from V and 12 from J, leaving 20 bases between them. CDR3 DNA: TGTGCCAGCTCACCGGAGGGGTCTGGGTCAGGGAACACCTTC. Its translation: CASSPEGSGSGNTF.

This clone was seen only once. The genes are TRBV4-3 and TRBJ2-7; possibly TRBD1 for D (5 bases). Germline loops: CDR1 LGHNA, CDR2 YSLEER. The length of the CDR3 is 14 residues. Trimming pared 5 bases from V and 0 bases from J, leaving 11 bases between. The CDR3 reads CASSAGLNSYEQYF. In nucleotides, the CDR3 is TGCGCCAGCAGCGCAGGGTTGAACTCCTACGAGCAGTACTTC.

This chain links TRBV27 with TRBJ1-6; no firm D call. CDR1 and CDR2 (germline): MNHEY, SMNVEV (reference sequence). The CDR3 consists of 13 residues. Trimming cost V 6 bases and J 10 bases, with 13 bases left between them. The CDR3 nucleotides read TGTGCCAGCAGCGGGATTTCGACCTCACCCCTCCACTTT. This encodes CASSGISTSPLHF.

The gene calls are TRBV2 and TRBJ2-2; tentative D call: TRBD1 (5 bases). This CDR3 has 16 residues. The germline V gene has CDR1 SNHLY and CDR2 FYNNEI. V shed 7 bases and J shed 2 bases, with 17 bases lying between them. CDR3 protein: CASNPGRQGNTGELFF. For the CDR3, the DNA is TGTGCCAGCAATCCAGGTCGTCAGGGTAACACCGGGGAGCTGTTTTTT.

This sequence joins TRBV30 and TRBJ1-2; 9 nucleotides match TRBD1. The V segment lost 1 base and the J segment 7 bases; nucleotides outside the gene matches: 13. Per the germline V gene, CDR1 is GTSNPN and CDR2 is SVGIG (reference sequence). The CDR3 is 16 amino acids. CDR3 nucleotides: TGTGCCTGGAGTGGGAGACCGACAGGGGGATCGATTGGCTACACCTTC. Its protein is CAWSGRPTGGSIGYTF.

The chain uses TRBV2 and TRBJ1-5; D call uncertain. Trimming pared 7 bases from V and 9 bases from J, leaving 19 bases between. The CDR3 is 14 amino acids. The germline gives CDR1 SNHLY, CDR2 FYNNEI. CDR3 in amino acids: CASNPVEVMAPQHF. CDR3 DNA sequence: TGTGCCAGCAACCCGGTGGAGGTGATGGCGCCCCAGCATTTT.

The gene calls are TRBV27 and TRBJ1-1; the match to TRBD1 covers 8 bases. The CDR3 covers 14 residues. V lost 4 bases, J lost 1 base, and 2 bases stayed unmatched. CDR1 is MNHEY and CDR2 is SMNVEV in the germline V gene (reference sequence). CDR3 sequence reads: CASSSGGTNTEAFF. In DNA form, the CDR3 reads TGTGCCAGCAGTTCAGGGGGCACGAACACTGAAGCTTTCTTT.

This CDR3 is CASSQQTGNYGYTF. The CDR3 coding sequence is TGCGCCAGCAGCCAACAGACGGGTAACTATGGCTACACCTTC. The rearrangement joins TRBV4-1 to TRBJ1-2; D is ambiguous. V lost 2 bases and J 1 base, leaving 8 bases between the germline ends. Per germline, CDR1 MGHRA and CDR2 YSYEKL. CDR3 length: 14 residues.